A selection of T cell receptor beta chains follows, all from one sample in a study of glioma-infiltrating T cells. TCRdb processed the multiplex PCR reads anew with MiXCR; each CDR3 protein has one entry. The table records approximately 190,000 distinct CDR3 sequences, 30% to 40% of them present only once. Input material: glioma tissue, nonneoplastic brain tissue, or PBMCs (not recorded which). The receptor source for this set is a human donor with low-grade glioma or glioblastoma, undergoing nonglioma brain surgery, or in good health (not recorded which). The CDR3 runs from the conserved cysteine through the conserved F or W. D genes are given only for firm matches. The size field is filled for only some rows; it gives once, few, many or a size class.

V gene	clone size	D gene	J gene	CDR3 DNA	CDR3 protein
TRBV7-3	.	.	TRBJ2-2	TGTGCCAGCAGCTCCGATCTCGAGGGGTACGGCGGGGAGCTGTGTTTT	CASSSDLEGYGGELCF
TRBV20-1	many	TRBD1	TRBJ2-3	TGCAGTGCTACCAACCGTCAGGGGGCTGGCACAGATACGCAGTATTTT	CSATNRQGAGTDTQYF
TRBV9	.	.	TRBJ1-2	TGTGCCAGCAGCCTACCCCGCTCCTATGACAGGAGCTATGGCTACACCTTC	CASSLPRSYDRSYGYTF
TRBV19	.	.	TRBJ1-3	TGTGCCAGTAGTATGGTCCGGAAAAGCTCTGGAAACACCATATATTTT	CASSMVRKSSGNTIYF
TRBV20-1	many	TRBD2	TRBJ2-1	TGCAGTGCTAGCGCGGTAGCGGGCCAATACAATGAGCAGTTCTTC	CSASAVAGQYNEQFF
TRBV20-1	.	.	TRBJ1-5	TGCAGGGACAGTTCGGCACAGGGAGGTTTTCAGCCCCAGCATTTT	CRDSSAQGGFQPQHF
TRBV6-6	many	TRBD1	TRBJ2-7	TGTGCCAGCAGTTACTCGGGACAGTGGGGCGAGCAGTACTTC	CASSYSGQWGEQYF
TRBV12-3/TRBV12-4	many	.	TRBJ2-3	TGTGCCAGCAGTTTATCGGGGGTTGGAGATACGCAGTATTTT	CASSLSGVGDTQYF
TRBV5-1	.	.	TRBJ2-7	TGCGCCAGCAGCTTGTCCCAGAACCACGGGTACGAGCAGTACTTC	CASSLSQNHGYEQYF
TRBV7-9	.	.	TRBJ2-5	TGTGCCAGCAGCTTAGTCCAGGGAAATGATCCTACCCAGTACTTC	CASSLVQGNDPTQYF
TRBV18	.	.	TRBJ2-1	TGTGCCAGCTCACCGCGATCCGGGACCCCCAGGAATGAGCAGTTCTTC	CASSPRSGTPRNEQFF
TRBV12-3/TRBV12-4	.	.	TRBJ1-4	TGTGCCAGCAGCCGAGGGACATCAGGCTATGAAAAACTGTTTTTT	CASSRGTSGYEKLFF
TRBV29-1	once	.	TRBJ2-5	TGCAGCGTTGATGGGCAGTCGGACCAAGAGACCCAGTACTTC	CSVDGQSDQETQYF
TRBV5-4	many	.	TRBJ1-5	TGTGCCAGCAGCTTGGGGGGCAGAGATAGCAATCAGCCCCAGCATTTT	CASSLGGRDSNQPQHF
TRBV2	few	TRBD2	TRBJ2-5	TGTGCCAGCGAGAAGAGGAAGGGACTAGCGGGAGGGCAAGAGACCCAGTACTTC	CASEKRKGLAGGQETQYF
TRBV15	many	.	TRBJ2-7	TGTGCCACCAGCAGAGGGGCAGGATTGTACGAGCAGTACTTC	CATSRGAGLYEQYF
TRBV20-1	many	TRBD1	TRBJ2-7	TGCAGTGCTCCGGACAGGGGGCGCGACTACGAGCAGTACTTC	CSAPDRGRDYEQYF
TRBV19	many	TRBD2	TRBJ2-3	TGTGCCAGTAGTATCTTTTTAGCGGGAGAAGATACGCAGTATTTT	CASSIFLAGEDTQYF
TRBV19	many	TRBD1	TRBJ1-1	TGTGCCAGTAGTATTAGGGACAGGCTTGAAGCTTTCTTT	CASSIRDRLEAFF
TRBV6-2/TRBV6-3	many	TRBD2	TRBJ2-1	TGTGCCAGCAGTTCTGGGACTAGCGGGAGGGCGTACAATGAGCAGTTCTTC	CASSSGTSGRAYNEQFF
TRBV18	few	TRBD1	TRBJ2-1	TGTGCCAGCTCACCACGGGACAGGGGGCCCCATGAGCAGTTCTTC	CASSPRDRGPHEQFF
TRBV10-3	many	TRBD2	TRBJ2-1	TGTGCCATCAGTGTTGGGAGGGGCGAAGAGCAGTTCTTC	CAISVGRGEEQFF
TRBV29-1	many	.	TRBJ2-1	TGCAGATCAGGACGGGATGAGCAGTTCTTC	CRSGRDEQFF
TRBV27	.	.	TRBJ2-7	TGTGCCAGCAGAAACATCACCGGGGACGCGAGCTACGAGCAGTACTTC	CASRNITGDASYEQYF
TRBV27	many	.	TRBJ1-5	TGTGCCAGCAGTGTAGGCCCGAATCAGCCCCAGCATTTT	CASSVGPNQPQHF
TRBV9	few	.	TRBJ2-3	TGTGCCAGCAGCAAAGGCACAGATACGCAGTATTTT	CASSKGTDTQYF
TRBV28	many	.	TRBJ2-3	TGTGCCAGCACCCTATGGGGCGGGGCTAGCACAGATACGCAGTATTTT	CASTLWGGASTDTQYF
TRBV15	many	.	TRBJ2-4	TGTGCCACCAGCAGAACAGGGGGGGGGAACATTCAGTACTTC	CATSRTGGGNIQYF
TRBV7-2	many	.	TRBJ1-5	TGTGCCAGCAGCTTAGAGGGCAGTACCAATCAGCCCCAGCATTTT	CASSLEGSTNQPQHF
TRBV18	many	TRBD1	TRBJ2-7	TGTGCCAGCTCACCTTCCGGGACAGGGAATTACGAGCAGTACTTC	CASSPSGTGNYEQYF
TRBV6-8	.	TRBD1	TRBJ1-1	TGTGCCAGCGGGACAGTGCACACTAAAGCTTTCTTT	CASGTVHTKAFF
TRBV2	.	.	TRBJ2-7	TGTGCCGGCAGTGAAGTCGTTGCGGGTCCCTCCTACGAGCAGTACTTC	CAGSEVVAGPSYEQYF
TRBV28	many	.	TRBJ1-1	TGTGCCAGCAGTTTTCCGAGGGGCGGCACTGAAGCTTTCTTT	CASSFPRGGTEAFF
TRBV28	many	TRBD2	TRBJ2-3	TGTGCCAGCACCCCGGGGGGGCACACAGATACGCAGTATTTT	CASTPGGHTDTQYF
TRBV12-3/TRBV12-4	many	TRBD2	TRBJ2-3	TGTGCCAGCAGTGGGACTAGCCTTGGAACAGAGACAGATACGCAGTATTTT	CASSGTSLGTETDTQYF
TRBV6-2/TRBV6-3	many	.	TRBJ2-3	TGTGCCAGCAGTTACTTCCCCCCAGATACGCAGTATTTT	CASSYFPPDTQYF
TRBV19	few	.	TRBJ1-1	TGTGCCAGTAGTTTGACAACCTGGGGCATGAACACTGAAGCTTTCTTT	CASSLTTWGMNTEAFF
TRBV6-2/TRBV6-3	many	.	TRBJ2-1	TGTGCCAGCTCGCCGAACAGGGCCAATGAGCAGTTCTTC	CASSPNRANEQFF
TRBV7-2	many	.	TRBJ2-7	TGTGCCAGCAGCTTCCAGGAGTCCACCTACGAGCAGTACTTC	CASSFQESTYEQYF
TRBV25-1	few	.	TRBJ1-4	TGTGCCACCACCCGGCAGGGAGGTGAAAAACTGTTTTTT	CATTRQGGEKLFF
TRBV19	many	TRBD1	TRBJ2-7	TGTGCCAGTAGTCCGAACCGCGACAGGGACGAGCAGTACTTC	CASSPNRDRDEQYF
TRBV29-1	many	.	TRBJ2-5	TGCAGCGTCTTCGGTGGCCAGACCCAGTACTTC	CSVFGGQTQYF
TRBV4-3	few	.	TRBJ1-3	TGCGCCAGCAGCCAAGATTTCGGGGTCGGAAACACCATATATTTT	CASSQDFGVGNTIYF
TRBV6-2/TRBV6-3	many	.	TRBJ2-1	TGTGCCAGCACTCAAACCCCCAATGAGCAGTTCTTC	CASTQTPNEQFF
TRBV3-1	.	.	TRBJ2-2	TGTGCCAGCAGCCCCCGCCTGCAGATCACCGGGGAGCTGTTTTTT	CASSPRLQITGELFF
TRBV6-1	many	.	TRBJ2-3	TGTGCCGCAGAGGGGTCGGGATTGGCGTCAGATACGCAGTATTTT	CAAEGSGLASDTQYF
TRBV12-3/TRBV12-4	.	.	TRBJ2-7	TGTGCCAGCAGCTACGCTGGGGGATCGACCTACGAGCAGTACTTC	CASSYAGGSTYEQYF
TRBV29-1	.	.	TRBJ2-7	TGCAGCGTGACCGGGACACCCTCCTACGAGCAGTACTTC	CSVTGTPSYEQYF
TRBV5-1	many	.	TRBJ1-1	TGCGCCAGCAGCTTGGCTCCGCCGAACACTGAAGCTTTCTTT	CASSLAPPNTEAFF
TRBV19	many	.	TRBJ2-2	TGTGCCAGTGGCGGGCAGGGTAGGGACACCGGGGAGCTGTTTTTT	CASGGQGRDTGELFF
TRBV6-6	many	TRBD2	TRBJ2-5	TGTGCCAGCAGTTACCTGACTAGCGGGAGTGAGACCCAGTACTTC	CASSYLTSGSETQYF
TRBV19	many	.	TRBJ2-2	TGTGCCAGTAGTATTGTAGACACCGGGGAGCTGTTTTTT	CASSIVDTGELFF
TRBV10-2	many	.	TRBJ2-1	TGCGCCAGCAACCCCAGCAATGAGCAGTTCTTC	CASNPSNEQFF
TRBV6-6	.	.	TRBJ2-6	TGTGGCAGCATGTTTCCGGGATCGACCAACGTCCTGACTTTC	CGSMFPGSTNVLTF
TRBV7-9	many	.	TRBJ2-1	TGTGCCAGCAGCTCCGGACGTTACAATGAGCAGTTCTTC	CASSSGRYNEQFF
TRBV4-2	many	.	TRBJ2-1	TGTGCCAGCAGCCAAGTTGGTAATCGCGGCTACAATGAGCAGTTCTTC	CASSQVGNRGYNEQFF
TRBV6-1	many	.	TRBJ1-2	TGTGCCAGCACAGGGAATAACTATGGCTACACCTTC	CASTGNNYGYTF